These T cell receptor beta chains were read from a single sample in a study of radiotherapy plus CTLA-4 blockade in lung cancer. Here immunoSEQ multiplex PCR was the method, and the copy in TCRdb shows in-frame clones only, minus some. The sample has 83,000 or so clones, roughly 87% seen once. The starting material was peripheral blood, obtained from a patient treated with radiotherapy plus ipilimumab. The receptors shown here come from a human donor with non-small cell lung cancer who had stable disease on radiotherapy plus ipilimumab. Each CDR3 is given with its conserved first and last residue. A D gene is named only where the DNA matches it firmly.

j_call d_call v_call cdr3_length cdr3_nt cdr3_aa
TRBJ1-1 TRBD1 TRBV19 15 TGTGCCAGTAACGGACAGGGTGGAGGAAACACTGAAGCTTTCTTT CASNGQGGGNTEAFF
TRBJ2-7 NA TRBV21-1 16 TGTGCCAGCAGCAAGCCGGGACTAGCGGGCTCCTACGAGCAGTACTTC CASSKPGLAGSYEQYF
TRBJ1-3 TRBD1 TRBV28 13 TGTGCCACCCAGGGGGCCAGGGGAAACACCATATATTTT CATQGARGNTIYF
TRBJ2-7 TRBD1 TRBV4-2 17 TGTGCCAGCAGCCACGGGACAGGGACAACTCTACCCTACGAGCAGTACTTC CASSHGTGTTLPYEQYF
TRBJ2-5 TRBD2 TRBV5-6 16 TGTGCCAGCTGGGCAATCGAGCGGGGCTTACAAGAGACCCAGTACTTC CASWAIERGLQETQYF
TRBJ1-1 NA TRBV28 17 TGTGCCAGCAGTTTGCCCACCCCGGGACGGATGAACACTGAAGCTTTCTTT CASSLPTPGRMNTEAFF
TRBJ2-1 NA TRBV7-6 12 TGTGCCAGCAGCTTCACCGTGGGGGAGCAGTTCTTC CASSFTVGEQFF
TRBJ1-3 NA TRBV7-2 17 TGTGCCAGCAGCTTAGTTGGCCGTGCATTGTCTGGAAACACCATATATTTT CASSLVGRALSGNTIYF
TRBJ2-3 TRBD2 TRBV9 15 TGTGCCAGCAGCTTCCGGACTAGCGGTGGAGATACGCAGTATTTT CASSFRTSGGDTQYF
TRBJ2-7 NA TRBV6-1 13 TGTGCCACCACAGGGCCCCGCTCCTACGAGCAGTACTTC CATTGPRSYEQYF
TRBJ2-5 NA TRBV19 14 TGTGCCACTTCCCCCGGGGACACCCAAGAGACCCAGTACTTC CATSPGDTQETQYF
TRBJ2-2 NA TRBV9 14 TGTGCCAGCAGCGCCGATGGCCGTTCCGGGGAGCTGTTTTTT CASSADGRSGELFF
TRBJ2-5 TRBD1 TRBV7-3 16 TGTGCCAGCAGCCCCTTAAGCGGACAGGATAAAGAGACCCAGTACTTC CASSPLSGQDKETQYF
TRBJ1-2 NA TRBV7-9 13 TGTGCCAGCAGCTTAGCGGGGGAACGAGGCTACACCTTC CASSLAGERGYTF